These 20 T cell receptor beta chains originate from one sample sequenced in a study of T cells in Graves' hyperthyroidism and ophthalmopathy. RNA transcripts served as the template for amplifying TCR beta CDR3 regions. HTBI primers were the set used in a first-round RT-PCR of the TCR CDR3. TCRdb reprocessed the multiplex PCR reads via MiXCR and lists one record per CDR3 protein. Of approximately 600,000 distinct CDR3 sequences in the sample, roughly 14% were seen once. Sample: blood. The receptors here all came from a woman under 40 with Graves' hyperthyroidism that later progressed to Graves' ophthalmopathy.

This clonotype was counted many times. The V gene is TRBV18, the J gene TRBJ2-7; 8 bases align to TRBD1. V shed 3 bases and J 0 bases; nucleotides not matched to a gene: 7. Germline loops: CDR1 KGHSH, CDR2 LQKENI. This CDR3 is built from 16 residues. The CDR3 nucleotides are TGTGCCAGCTCACCCTATGGACAGGGATACTCCTACGAGCAGTACTTC. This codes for CASSPYGQGYSYEQYF. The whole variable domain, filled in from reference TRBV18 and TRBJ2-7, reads NAGVMQNPRHLVRRRGQEARLRCSPMKGHSHVYWYRQLPEEGLKFMVYLQKENIIDESGMPKERFSAEFPKEGPSILRIQQVVRGDSAAYFCASSPYGQGYSYEQYFGPGTRLTVT.

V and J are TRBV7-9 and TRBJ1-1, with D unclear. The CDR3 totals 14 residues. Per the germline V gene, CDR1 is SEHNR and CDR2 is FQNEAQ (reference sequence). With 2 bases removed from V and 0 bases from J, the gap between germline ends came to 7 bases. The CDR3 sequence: CASSLTEMNTEAFF. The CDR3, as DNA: TGTGCCAGCAGCTTAACAGAGATGAACACTGAAGCTTTCTTT.

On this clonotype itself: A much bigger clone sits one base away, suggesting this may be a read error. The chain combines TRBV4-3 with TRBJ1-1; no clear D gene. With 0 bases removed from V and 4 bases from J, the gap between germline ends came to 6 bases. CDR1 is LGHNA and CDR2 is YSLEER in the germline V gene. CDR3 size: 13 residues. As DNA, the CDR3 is TGCGCCAGCAGCCAAGAGAACGGCACTGAAGCTTTCTTT. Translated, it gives CASSQENGTEAFF.

DNA for the CDR3: TGTGCCAGCAGTCAACCAGGACAGGGGAGGAACGAGCAGTACTTC. It translates to CASSQPGQGRNEQYF. The genes are TRBV6-1 and TRBJ2-7; TRBD1 agrees at 9 bases. Germline values: CDR1 MNHNS, CDR2 SASEGT. The length of the CDR3 is 15 residues. V was pared by 5 bases and J by 5 bases, with 10 bases of the junction left unmatched.

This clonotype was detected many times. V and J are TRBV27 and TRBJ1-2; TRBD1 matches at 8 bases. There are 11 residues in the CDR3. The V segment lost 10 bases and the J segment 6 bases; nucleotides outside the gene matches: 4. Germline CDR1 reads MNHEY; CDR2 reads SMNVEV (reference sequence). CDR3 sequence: CAIWTGHGYTF. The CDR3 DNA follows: TGTGCCATCTGGACAGGGCATGGCTACACCTTC.

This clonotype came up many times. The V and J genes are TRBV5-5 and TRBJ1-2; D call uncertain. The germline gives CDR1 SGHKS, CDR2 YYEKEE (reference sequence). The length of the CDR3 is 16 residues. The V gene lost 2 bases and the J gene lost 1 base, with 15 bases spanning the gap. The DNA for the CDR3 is TGTGCCAGCAGCTTACAAGCCATCCCTTATAACTATGGCTACACCTTC. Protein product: CASSLQAIPYNYGYTF.

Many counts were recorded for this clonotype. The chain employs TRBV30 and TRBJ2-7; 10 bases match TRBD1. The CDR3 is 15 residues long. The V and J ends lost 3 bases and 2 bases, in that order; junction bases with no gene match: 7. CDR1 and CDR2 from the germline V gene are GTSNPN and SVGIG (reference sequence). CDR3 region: CAWRVRGQGTYEQYF. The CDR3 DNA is TGTGCCTGGAGGGTACGGGGACAGGGGACCTACGAGCAGTACTTC.

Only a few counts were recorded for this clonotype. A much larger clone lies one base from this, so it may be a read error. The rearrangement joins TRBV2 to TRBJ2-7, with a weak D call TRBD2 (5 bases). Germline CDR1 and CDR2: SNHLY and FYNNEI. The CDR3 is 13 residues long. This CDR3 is CASQRSNSYGQYF. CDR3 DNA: TGTGCCAGCCAGCGGAGCAACTCCTACGGGCAGTACTTC.

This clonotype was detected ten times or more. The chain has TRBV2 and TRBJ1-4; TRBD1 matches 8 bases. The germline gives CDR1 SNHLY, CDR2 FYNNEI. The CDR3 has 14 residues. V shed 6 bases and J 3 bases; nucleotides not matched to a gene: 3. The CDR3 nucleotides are TGTGCCAGCAGGATACAGGGGGCTAATGAAAAACTGTTTTTT. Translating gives CASRIQGANEKLFF.

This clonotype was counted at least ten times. This chain's CDR3 is CASSSAGGPRNEQFF. The CDR3 DNA sequence: TGTGCCAGCTCCTCAGCGGGAGGGCCGAGAAATGAGCAGTTCTTC. The chain couples TRBV18 to TRBJ2-1; the match to TRBD2 covers 10 bases. In germline, CDR1 is KGHSH, CDR2 LQKENI. The ends lost 6 bases at V and 7 bases at J; junction bases unmatched: 9. The CDR3 runs to 15 residues.

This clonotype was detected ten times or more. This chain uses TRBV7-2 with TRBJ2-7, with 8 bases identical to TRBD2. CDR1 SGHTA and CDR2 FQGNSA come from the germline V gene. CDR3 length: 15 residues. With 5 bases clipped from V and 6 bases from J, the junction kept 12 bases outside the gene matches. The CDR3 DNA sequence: TGTGCCAGCAGCCTGGACCACTCTCGGGGGGGCGAGCAGTACTTC. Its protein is CASSLDHSRGGEQYF.

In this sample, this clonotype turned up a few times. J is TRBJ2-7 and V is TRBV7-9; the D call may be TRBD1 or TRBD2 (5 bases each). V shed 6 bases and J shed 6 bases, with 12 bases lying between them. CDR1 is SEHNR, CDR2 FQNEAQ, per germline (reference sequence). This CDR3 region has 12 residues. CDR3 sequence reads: CASRIGDREQYF. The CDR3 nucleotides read TGTGCCAGCAGAATCGGGGACCGCGAGCAGTACTTC.

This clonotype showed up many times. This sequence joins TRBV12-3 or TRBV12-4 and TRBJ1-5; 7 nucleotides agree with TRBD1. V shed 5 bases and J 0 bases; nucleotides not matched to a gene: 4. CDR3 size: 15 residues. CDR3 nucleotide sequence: TGTGCCAGCAGTCTAAGGGACAGTAGCAATCAGCCCCAGCATTTT. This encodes CASSLRDSSNQPQHF.

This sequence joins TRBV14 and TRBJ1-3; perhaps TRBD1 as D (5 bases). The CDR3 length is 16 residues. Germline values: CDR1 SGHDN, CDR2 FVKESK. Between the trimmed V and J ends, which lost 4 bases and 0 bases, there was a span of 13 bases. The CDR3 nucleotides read TGTGCCAGCAGCCCCACCCGGGGCTTCTCTGGAAACACCATATATTTT. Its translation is CASSPTRGFSGNTIYF.

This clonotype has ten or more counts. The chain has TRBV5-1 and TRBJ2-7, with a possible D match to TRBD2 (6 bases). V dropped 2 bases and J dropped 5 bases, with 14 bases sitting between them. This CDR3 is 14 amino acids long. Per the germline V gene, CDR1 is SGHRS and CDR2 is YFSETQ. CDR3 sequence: CASSFRPSVDEQYF. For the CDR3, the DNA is TGCGCCAGCAGCTTTCGGCCTAGCGTGGACGAGCAGTACTTC. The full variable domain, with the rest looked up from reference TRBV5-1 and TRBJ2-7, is KAGVTQTPRYLIKTRGQQVTLSCSPISGHRSVSWYQQTPGQGLQFLFEYFSETQRNKGNFPGRFSGRQFSNSRSEMNVSTLELGDSALYLCASSFRPSVDEQYFGPGTRLTVT.

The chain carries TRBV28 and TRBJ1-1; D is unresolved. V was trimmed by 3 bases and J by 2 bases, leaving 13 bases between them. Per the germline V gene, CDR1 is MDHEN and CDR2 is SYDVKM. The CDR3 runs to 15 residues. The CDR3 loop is CASSLEVTPNTEAFF. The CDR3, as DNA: TGTGCCAGCAGTTTGGAGGTGACTCCCAACACTGAAGCTTTCTTT.

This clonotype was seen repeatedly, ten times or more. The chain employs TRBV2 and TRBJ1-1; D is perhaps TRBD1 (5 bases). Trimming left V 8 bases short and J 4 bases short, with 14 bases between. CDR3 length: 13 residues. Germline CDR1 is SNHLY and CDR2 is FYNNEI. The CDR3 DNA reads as TGTGCCAGCTATGGGGGAACGGGCACTGAAGCTTTCTTT. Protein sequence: CASYGGTGTEAFF.

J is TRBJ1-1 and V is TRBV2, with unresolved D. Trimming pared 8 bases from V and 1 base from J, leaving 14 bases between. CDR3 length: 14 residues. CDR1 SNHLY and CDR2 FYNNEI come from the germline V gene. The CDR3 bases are TGTGCCAGCGTATACCGCTCACAGAACACTGAAGCTTTCTTT. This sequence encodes CASVYRSQNTEAFF.

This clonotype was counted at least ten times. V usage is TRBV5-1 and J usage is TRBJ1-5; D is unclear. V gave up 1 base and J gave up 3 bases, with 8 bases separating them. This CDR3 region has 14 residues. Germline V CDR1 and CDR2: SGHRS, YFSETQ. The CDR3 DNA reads TGCGCCAGCAGCTTGACTGGGCCCAATCAGCCCCAGCATTTT. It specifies CASSLTGPNQPQHF.

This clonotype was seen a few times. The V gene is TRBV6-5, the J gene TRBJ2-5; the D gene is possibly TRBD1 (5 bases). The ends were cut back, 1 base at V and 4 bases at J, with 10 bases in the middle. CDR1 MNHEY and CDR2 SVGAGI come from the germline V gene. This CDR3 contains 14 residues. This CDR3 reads CASSYFRETETQYF. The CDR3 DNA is TGTGCCAGCAGTTACTTCAGGGAAACAGAGACCCAGTACTTC.